This T cell receptor (beta chain) was captured in a study of T-cell reconstitution after alpha-beta-depleted transplantation in children (dated by TCRdb to about 2016). About the investigation overall: Using TCR repertoire profiling, the study quantitatively followed how T-cell immune reconstitution unfolded in children after TCRalphabeta/CD19-depleted allogeneic hematopoietic cell transplantation.

Libraries were built with PCR. Sequencing used an Illumina HiSeq 2500. Molecular barcoding was employed in the preparation of TCR libraries, with unique molecular identifiers being used to normalize TCRbeta repertoire quantification. The raw public reads went through TCRdb reprocessing: fastp at Q25, MiXCR clone calling, in-frame beta chains kept. Each CDR3 protein appears once, grouped with its most common genes and DNA. The sample includes 780,000 or so distinct CDR3 sequences, with roughly 15% observed a single time. The ten most abundant clones make up approximately 5% of the sample. About this clonotype itself: It lacks a known antigen. No base-level quality is on record; no much larger clone is a single base apart.

Germline trimming: 6 bases from V, 0 bases from J; junction bases outside gene matches: 9. The germline V gene (reference sequence) sets CDR1 to DFQATT and CDR2 to SNEGSKA. Taken from cysteine to phenylalanine, the CDR3 has 15 residues. Kept here is only the CDR3 DNA, which spans 45 bases and is read in frame from base 1. The investigation overall reported the following: The high TCRbeta diversity at day 60 in some patients was ascribed to recipient T cells and intrathymic progenitors that had survived conditioning. About two months after transplant, the apparently early recovery of alphabetaT-cell counts reportedly depended on just several hundred clones that had expanded rapidly and came from non-depleted graft cells. Hyperexpanded clone frequencies declined over subsequent months; after one year, T-cell counts and TCRbeta diversity were mostly attributed to newly produced T cells.

The sample's treatment or condition, from its label and the paper: allogeneic hematopoietic cell transplantation with graft depleted of TCRalphabeta T cells and CD19 B cells. TCRalphabeta/CD19-depleted allogeneic hematopoietic cell grafts were given to the transplant recipients, all of whom were children. The chain employs TRBV20-1 and TRBJ2-5, with TRBD1 identical over 8 junction bases. The receptor's source is a male patient aged 10 to 17 who had a stem cell transplant for acute lymphoblastic leukemia, so the T cells may come from the graft donor. The sequencing here drew on PBMCs, mostly from graft donor cells, taken 360 days after TCRalphabeta/CD19-depleted stem cell transplant. The CDR3 reads CSAIQDRAYQETQYF. The sequenced DNA: TGCAGTGCGATTCAGGACAGGGCCTACCAAGAGACCCAGTACTTC.